The 32 T cell receptor beta chains given below trace back to one sample, sequenced in a study of glioma-infiltrating T cells after dendritic cell vaccination. Clones were sequenced by immunoSEQ multiplex PCR, and TCRdb holds only the in-frame ones, with some missing. The sample has 90,000 to 100,000 clones; around three quarters are singletons. Sequencing was performed on blood, taken before dendritic cell vaccination. The receptor source for this set is a human donor with glioblastoma.

The CDR3 reads CASSSRTGYTGELFF. The CDR3 nucleotides are TGCGCCAGCAGCTCGCGGACAGGGTATACCGGGGAGCTGTTTTTT. V and J are TRBV5-1 and TRBJ2-2; 8 nucleotides agree with TRBD1. This CDR3 is built from 15 residues. Unmatched junction bases numbered 6, after V lost 3 bases and J lost 5 bases. The germline V gene encodes CDR1 SGHRS and CDR2 YFSETQ.

As to this clone: The DNA is omitted, as the CDR3 cannot be located on it reliably, and the CDR3 follows TCRdb's listing. The chain combines TRBV1 with TRBJ2-3; the DNA was not used to check the table's D call, TRBD2. TRBV1 is classified as a pseudogene. The CDR3 is 16 residues long, ends included. The CDR3 sequence is CTSSLVGSGNGDTQYF.

This CDR3 reads CASSLAGTGILVGHNEQFF. Written as DNA, the CDR3 is TGTGCCAGCAGCTTGGCGGGGACAGGGATTTTGGTCGGCCACAATGAGCAGTTCTTC. J is TRBJ2-1 and V is TRBV5-6; TRBD1 matches at 9 bases. CDR1 is SGHDT, CDR2 YYEEEE, per germline. The CDR3 has 19 residues. V shed 0 bases, J shed 5 bases, and the junction held 15 bases outside the gene matches.

This chain uses TRBV5-6 with TRBJ1-2; 8 bases align to TRBD1. This CDR3 spans 15 amino acids. Per germline, CDR1 SGHDT and CDR2 YYEEEE. The J segment lost 8 bases and the V segment lost 5 bases, leaving 14 bases of the junction unmatched. CDR3 coding DNA: TGTGCCAGCAGGGGGACAGGATTTTATCAGGAGGGCTACACCTTC. Translated: CASRGTGFYQEGYTF.

The V gene is TRBV19, the J gene TRBJ1-1; 10 bases align to TRBD1. This CDR3 contains 14 residues. The germline CDR1 and CDR2 sequences are LNHDA and SQIVND (reference sequence). After removal of 7 bases from V and 5 bases from J, the junction contained 7 bases not matched to a gene. The CDR3 bases are TGTGCCAGTAATGGTGACAGGGGGCTTACTGAAGCTTTCTTT. Translating gives CASNGDRGLTEAFF.

The rearrangement joins TRBV15 to TRBJ1-3, with a weak D call TRBD1 (5 bases). Per the germline V gene, CDR1 is LNHNV and CDR2 is YYDKDF (reference sequence). V lost 0 bases, J lost 2 bases, and 14 bases lay in between. The CDR3 has 17 amino acids. This CDR3 reads CATSRDRGEVAGNTIYF. The CDR3 nucleotides are TGTGCCACCAGCAGAGATAGGGGTGAGGTAGCTGGAAACACCATATATTTT.

This chain uses TRBV4-1 with TRBJ2-4, with D hard to call. Germline CDR1 and CDR2: MGHRA and YSYEKL. The length of the CDR3 is 14 residues. V was shortened by 6 bases and J by 2 bases, with 11 bases between the two germline ends. The CDR3 nucleotides are TGCGCCAGCAGTTCAATCCAGACCAAAAACATTCAGTACTTC. Its protein is CASSSIQTKNIQYF.

This rearrangement joins TRBV2 to TRBJ1-2, with 7 nucleotides matching TRBD1. This CDR3 comprises 15 residues. Per the germline V gene, CDR1 is SNHLY and CDR2 is FYNNEI. V shed 8 bases, J shed 0 bases, and the junction held 9 bases outside the gene matches. As DNA, the CDR3 is TGTGCCAGCCCTAACCCGGGGACAGCTAACTATGGCTACACCTTC. It translates to CASPNPGTANYGYTF.

V is TRBV9 and J is TRBJ2-1; no reliable D call. V was trimmed by 0 bases and J by 0 bases, leaving 7 bases between them. The V gene's germline CDR1 is SGDLS and CDR2 YYNGEE. This CDR3 spans 15 amino acids. CDR3 bases: TGTGCCAGCAGCGTAGACTGGGCCTCCTACAATGAGCAGTTCTTC. This codes for CASSVDWASYNEQFF.

The V call is TRBV18, the J call TRBJ1-1; D perhaps matches TRBD1 (6 bases). The length of the CDR3 is 14 residues. Germline-derived CDR1 and CDR2 are KGHSH and LQKENI. With 6 bases removed from V and 1 base from J, the gap between germline ends came to 12 bases. The CDR3 coding sequence is TGTGCCAGCTCGGAGAGGACAGAGAACACTGAAGCTTTCTTT. The encoded protein is CASSERTENTEAFF.

The chain links TRBV5-4 to TRBJ2-1; tentatively, D is TRBD2 (6 bases). CDR3 length equals 14 residues. Trimming stripped 1 base from V and 6 bases from J, with 11 bases between. In germline, CDR1 is SGHNT, CDR2 YYREEE (reference sequence). This CDR3 reads CASSLSGVGNEQFF. The DNA of the CDR3 is TGTGCCAGCAGCTTGTCGGGAGTGGGCAATGAGCAGTTCTTC.

The V gene is TRBV30, the J gene TRBJ1-2; D remains unclear. The length of the CDR3 is 11 residues. CDR1 and CDR2 (germline): GTSNPN, SVGIG (reference sequence). CDR3 residues: CGESRGYGYTF. The CDR3 DNA reads TGTGGAGAGTCACGGGGTTATGGCTACACCTTC. The complete variable domain, with remaining parts taken from reference TRBV30 and TRBJ1-2, reads SQTIHQWPATLVQPVGSPLSLECTVEGTSNPNLYWYRQAAGRGLQLLFYSVGIGQISSEVPQNLSASRPQDRQFILSSKKLLLSDSGFYLCGESRGYGYTFGSGTRLTVV.

The chain carries TRBV27 and TRBJ2-7; 8 bases match TRBD2. J was trimmed by 2 bases and V by 3 bases; bases with no gene match: 6. The germline CDR1 and CDR2 sequences are MNHEY and SMNVEV (reference sequence). The CDR3 loop spans 15 amino acids. In DNA form, the CDR3 reads TGTGCCAGCAGTTTCGGGGGGGAGGGGCCCTACGAGCAGTACTTC. Encoded protein: CASSFGGEGPYEQYF.

The chain joins TRBV29-1 to TRBJ1-1, with 7 bases matching TRBD1. V shed 7 bases and J 0 bases; nucleotides not matched to a gene: 8. Germline CDR1 reads SQVTM; CDR2 reads ANQGSEA. CDR3 length: 14 amino acids. CDR3 nucleotide sequence: TGCAGCGCCTTGGACAGGTTCCTGAACACTGAAGCTTTCTTT. Translation: CSALDRFLNTEAFF.

V is TRBV4-1 and J is TRBJ1-2, with TRBD1 as a possible D gene (5 bases). The CDR3 runs to 16 residues. Germline values: CDR1 MGHRA, CDR2 YSYEKL. Trimming took off 4 bases at V and 6 bases at J, with 21 bases between the two ends. The CDR3 coding sequence is TGCGCCAGCAGCCTATCAAGAACGGCGGGGGGTCATGGCTACACCTTC. Amino acid sequence: CASSLSRTAGGHGYTF.

V is TRBV5-6 and J is TRBJ1-6, with 7 bases identical to TRBD1. This CDR3 has 15 residues. J was trimmed by 10 bases and V by 4 bases; bases with no gene match: 11. Germline V gene lookup returns CDR1 SGHDT and CDR2 YYEEEE. The CDR3 DNA sequence: TGTGCCAGCAGCCCCGACAGGGCTCTTGAGTCACCCCTCCACTTT. Its protein is CASSPDRALESPLHF.

V and J are TRBV7-2 and TRBJ2-2; D might be TRBD1 (6 bases). The V end lost 1 base, the J end lost 4 bases, and 10 bases lay between the germline ends. In germline, CDR1 is SGHTA, CDR2 FQGNSA. CDR3 length: 15 residues. The CDR3 spells CASSLDAGATGELFF. The DNA for the CDR3 is TGTGCCAGCAGCTTAGACGCAGGGGCCACCGGGGAGCTGTTTTTT.

The chain joins TRBV19 to TRBJ2-1; TRBD2 aligns across 14 bases. Trimming cost V 5 bases and J 3 bases; bases outside gene matches: 6. The CDR3 is 17 residues long. CDR1 is LNHDA and CDR2 is SQIVND in the germline V gene (reference sequence). This chain's CDR3 is CASSETGTSGSYNEQFF. Here the CDR3 DNA reads TGTGCCAGTAGTGAAACCGGGACTAGCGGGAGCTACAATGAGCAGTTCTTC.

This clone was picked up many times. V usage is TRBV19 and J usage is TRBJ1-1; no firm D call. CDR3 length: 14 amino acids. V lost 3 bases to trimming and J lost 0 bases, with 8 bases between them. Germline CDR1 is LNHDA and CDR2 is SQIVND (reference sequence). Here the CDR3 DNA reads TGTGCCAGTAGTATCCACAGCTTGAACACTGAAGCTTTCTTT. Translation: CASSIHSLNTEAFF.

The table lists this clone with a few counts. This chain connects TRBV6-4 to TRBJ2-2; a weak D match, TRBD2 (5 bases). The CDR3 runs 14 residues. Germline V gene data show CDR1 as MRHNA and CDR2 as SNTAGT. Deletions cut 8 bases from V and 0 bases from J, with 10 bases between. This chain's CDR3 is CASRLLANTGELFF. The CDR3 DNA sequence: TGTGCCAGCCGATTACTAGCGAACACCGGGGAGCTGTTTTTT.

The chain is built from TRBV5-1 and TRBJ2-7; 8 bases agree with TRBD2. The J segment lost 2 bases and the V segment lost 4 bases, leaving 8 bases of the junction unmatched. Germline lookup yields CDR1 SGHRS and CDR2 YFSETQ. CDR3 length: 15 residues. The CDR3 here is CASSLGGAGAYEQYF. In DNA, the CDR3 is TGCGCCAGCAGCCTTGGGGGAGCGGGAGCCTACGAGCAGTACTTC.

The chain recombines TRBV30 with TRBJ1-1; 8 bases are shared with TRBD1. Germline assignment: CDR1 GTSNPN and CDR2 SVGIG (reference sequence). This CDR3 has 12 residues. With V trimmed by 3 bases and J by 5 bases, 2 bases remained unmatched. The CDR3 is CAWSTGGTEAFF. CDR3 coding DNA: TGTGCCTGGAGCACAGGGGGGACTGAAGCTTTCTTT.

In this sample, this clone turned up a few times. Its ends do not fully match the called genes, so a read error is possible. The chain is built from TRBV7-9 and TRBJ2-3; 10 bases fit TRBD2. CDR1 is SEHNR and CDR2 is FQNEAQ in the germline V gene (reference sequence). CDR3 length: 14 residues. The CDR3 spells CASSLAGATDTQYF. The CDR3 bases are TGTGCCAGCAGCCTAGCGGGAGCGACTGATACGCAGTATTTT.

The gene calls are TRBV19 and TRBJ1-5; D may be TRBD1 (6 bases). The V and J ends lost 3 bases and 4 bases respectively, with 10 bases between them. Germline V gives CDR1 LNHDA, CDR2 SQIVND (reference sequence). The CDR3 loop spans 14 amino acids. CDR3 protein: CASSMGGLNQPQHF. CDR3 bases: TGTGCCAGTAGTATGGGGGGGCTAAATCAGCCCCAGCATTTT.

The V and J genes are TRBV5-1 and TRBJ2-7; 8 positions match TRBD1. Germline-derived CDR1 and CDR2 are SGHRS and YFSETQ. V trimming: 2 bases; J trimming: 5 bases; junction bases outside the gene matches: 6. CDR3 length: 14 amino acids. Here the CDR3 DNA reads TGCGCCAGCAGCTTTGGGACAGGCATTAACGAGCAGTACTTC. Residues: CASSFGTGINEQYF. The full variable domain, with the rest looked up from reference TRBV5-1 and TRBJ2-7, is KAGVTQTPRYLIKTRGQQVTLSCSPISGHRSVSWYQQTPGQGLQFLFEYFSETQRNKGNFPGRFSGRQFSNSRSEMNVSTLELGDSALYLCASSFGTGINEQYFGPGTRLTVT.

The J gene is TRBJ2-7, the V gene TRBV10-3; maybe TRBD2 (7 bases). V dropped 7 bases and J dropped 5 bases, with 12 bases sitting between them. Looked up from germline, CDR1 is ENHRY and CDR2 is SYGVKD. CDR3 length: 12 residues. CDR3 amino acids: CAIKGGPDEQYF. The CDR3, as DNA: TGTGCCATCAAGGGGGGGCCAGACGAGCAGTACTTC.

The CDR3 region is CASSGTTGGHGYTF. The CDR3 DNA reads TGCGCCAGCAGCGGGACGACAGGGGGCCATGGCTACACCTTC. The chain recombines TRBV5-1 with TRBJ1-2; TRBD1 agrees at 10 bases. The V gene end was trimmed by 4 bases and the J gene end by 6 bases; junction bases not matched to a gene: 6. The CDR3 length is 14 residues. CDR1 and CDR2 (germline): SGHRS, YFSETQ.

This clone was recorded once. The chain links TRBV5-4 to TRBJ2-3; TRBD2 matches at 8 bases. V shed 5 bases, J shed 5 bases, and the junction held 7 bases outside the gene matches. The germline V gene has CDR1 SGHNT and CDR2 YYREEE (reference sequence). CDR3 length: 14 amino acids. The CDR3 here is CASRGGLALDTQYF. As DNA, the CDR3 is TGTGCCAGCAGAGGTGGACTAGCCCTAGATACGCAGTATTTT.

V and J are TRBV5-1 and TRBJ2-1, with a weak D call TRBD2 (5 bases). Trimming left V 1 base short and J 9 bases short, with 14 bases between. The CDR3 extends over 14 amino acids. CDR1 and CDR2 (germline): SGHRS, YFSETQ. The CDR3 here is CASSLFNAAGEQFF. CDR3 DNA sequence: TGCGCCAGCAGCTTGTTTAATGCCGCGGGTGAGCAGTTCTTC. Variable domain in full (rest from reference TRBV5-1 and TRBJ2-1): KAGVTQTPRYLIKTRGQQVTLSCSPISGHRSVSWYQQTPGQGLQFLFEYFSETQRNKGNFPGRFSGRQFSNSRSEMNVSTLELGDSALYLCASSLFNAAGEQFFGPGTRLTVL.

The chain carries TRBV12-1 and TRBJ1-6; TRBD1 is the table's D call, not checked against the DNA. TRBV12-1 is marked as a pseudogene. The CDR3 is 16 residues long. CDR3 in amino acids: CASSLRSRGGYSPLHF. The CDR3 nucleotides read TGTGCCAGCAGCTTACGTTCCAGGGGCGGTTATTCACCCCTCCACTTT.

The chain combines TRBV10-3 with TRBJ1-6; 7 bases map to TRBD1. V gave up 3 bases and J gave up 10 bases; unmatched junction bases: 15. This CDR3 is built from 17 residues. The germline V gene encodes CDR1 ENHRY and CDR2 SYGVKD. In DNA form, the CDR3 reads TGTGCCATCAGTGATAGGGGGCCGGGGGAGGTATCCTCACCCCTCCACTTT. It translates to CAISDRGPGEVSSPLHF.

The chain links TRBV19 to TRBJ1-1; the D gene is possibly TRBD1 (6 bases). V lost 6 bases, J lost 7 bases, and 15 bases lay in between. CDR1 is LNHDA, CDR2 SQIVND, per germline (reference sequence). The length of the CDR3 is 13 residues. The CDR3 bases are TGTGCCAGTAGGGGGCCAGACAGGCTTGAAGCTTTCTTT. It yields the protein CASRGPDRLEAFF.